The next 22 T cell receptor beta chains were all read from a single sample in a study of blood T cell repertoires in COVID-19. Sequencing was performed with immunoSEQ multiplex PCR; in TCRdb, only in-frame clones are kept and a portion is missing. The sample shows approximately 90,000 clones, around 80% of them seen only once. Input material: peripheral blood. The receptor set was obtained from a human donor in a cohort sampled during active COVID-19.

The V gene is TRBV28, the J gene TRBJ2-3; TRBD1 might be the D (5 bases). The CDR3 covers 12 residues. CDR1 is MDHEN and CDR2 is SYDVKM in the germline V gene. V lost 7 bases and J lost 5, with 10 bases in between. The CDR3, as DNA: TGTGCCAGCAACCCAAGGGGAGATACGCAGTATTTT. Translation gives CASNPRGDTQYF. Full variable domain (missing parts from reference TRBV28 and TRBJ2-3): DVKVTQSSRYLVKRTGEKVFLECVQDMDHENMFWYRQDPGLGLRLIYFSYDVKMKEKGDIPEGYSVSREKKERFSLILESASTNQTSMYLCASNPRGDTQYFGPGTRLTVL.

This chain links TRBV6-5 with TRBJ2-7, with D possibly being TRBD2 (6 bases). The CDR3 consists of 14 residues. Germline CDR1 and CDR2: MNHEY and SVGAGI. V shed 6 bases and J shed 5 bases, with 17 bases lying between them. CDR3 DNA sequence: TGTGCCAGCAGGGCGGGGTCCATCGCCCACGAGCAGTACTTC. Translating it yields CASRAGSIAHEQYF.

V is TRBV11-2 and J is TRBJ2-5; D call uncertain. CDR1 and CDR2 from the germline V gene are SGHAT and FQNNGV. V lost 7 bases, J lost 7 bases, and 19 bases lay in between. The CDR3 extends over 14 amino acids. In nucleotides, the CDR3 is TGTGCCAGCACCCCGTCCACAGTAATCGGGACCCAGTACTTC. Encoded protein: CASTPSTVIGTQYF.

The rearrangement joins TRBV29-1 to TRBJ1-1; the D is unclear. This CDR3 region has 12 residues. Trimming removed 4 bases from V and 1 base from J, with 7 bases in between. Germline CDR1 and CDR2: SQVTM and ANQGSEA. CDR3 protein: CSVVGENTEAFF. The CDR3 coding sequence is TGCAGCGTTGTTGGAGAGAACACTGAAGCTTTCTTT.

The chain joins TRBV7-9 to TRBJ1-3; D remains unclear. CDR3 size: 13 residues. Trimming pared 6 bases from V and 4 bases from J, leaving 10 bases between. Germline CDR1 reads SEHNR; CDR2 reads FQNEAQ (reference sequence). The CDR3 coding sequence is TGTGCCAGCAGGGGATCGGGAGGAAACACCATATATTTT. Translated, it gives CASRGSGGNTIYF.

The CDR3: CASRGADVYGYTF. The DNA for the CDR3 is TGTGCCAGCCGGGGGGCAGACGTCTATGGCTACACCTTC. This chain links TRBV6-6 with TRBJ1-2, with D perhaps TRBD1 (6 bases). V was clipped by 8 bases and J by 4 bases, with 14 bases between them. The CDR3 runs 13 residues. CDR1 and CDR2 (germline): MNHNY, SVGAGI (reference sequence).

The rearrangement joins TRBV11-3 to TRBJ2-2, with 7 bases identical to TRBD2. The CDR3 has 16 residues. J gave up 4 bases and V 1 base, and 6 bases lay outside the gene matches. The V gene's germline CDR1 is SGHNT and CDR2 YENEEA. Here the CDR3 reads CASSLVGLVGTGELFF. CDR3 DNA sequence: TGTGCCAGCAGCTTAGTCGGACTAGTTGGCACCGGGGAGCTGTTTTTT. The complete variable domain, with remaining parts taken from reference TRBV11-3 and TRBJ2-2, reads EAGVVQSPRYKIIEKKQPVAFWCNPISGHNTLYWYLQNLGQGPELLIRYENEEAVDDSQLPKDRFSAERLKGVDSTLKIQPAELGDSAVYLCASSLVGLVGTGELFFGEGSRLTVL.

The chain recombines TRBV5-4 with TRBJ2-2; D is unclear. The length of the CDR3 is 15 residues. Germline lookup yields CDR1 SGHNT and CDR2 YYREEE (reference sequence). V lost 0 bases, J lost 3 bases, and 9 bases lay in between. CDR3 DNA sequence: TGTGCCAGCAGCTTGGAGAGCATACACACCGGGGAGCTGTTTTTT. It specifies CASSLESIHTGELFF.

This clone has a single count. The CDR3 coding sequence is TGTGCCAGCAAGGAGCGGGAGGGCCGGTCCGGGGAGCTGTTTTTT. It encodes CASKEREGRSGELFF. The rearrangement joins TRBV2 to TRBJ2-2; 10 nucleotides agree with TRBD2. The CDR3 has 15 amino acids. V was pared by 7 bases and J by 6 bases, with 8 bases of the junction left unmatched. CDR1 is SNHLY, CDR2 FYNNEI, per germline. The entire variable domain, with the rest obtained from reference TRBV2 and TRBJ2-2, is as follows: EPEVTQTPSHQVTQMGQEVILRCVPISNHLYFYWYRQILGQKVEFLVSFYNNEISEKSEIFDDQFSVERPDGSNFTLKIRSTKLEDSAMYFCASKEREGRSGELFFGEGSRLTVL.

The V call is TRBV19, the J call TRBJ2-7, with a weak D call TRBD1 (7 bases). The CDR3 has 14 residues. Germline CDR1 reads LNHDA; CDR2 reads SQIVND (reference sequence). V was trimmed by 3 bases and J by 4 bases, leaving 13 bases between them. The CDR3 bases are TGTGCCAGTAGTATCCGCGGGACAGAGTACGAGCAGTACTTC. As protein: CASSIRGTEYEQYF. Full variable domain (rest looked up from reference TRBV19 and TRBJ2-7): DGGITQSPKYLFRKEGQNVTLSCEQNLNHDAMYWYRQDPGQGLRLIYYSQIVNDFQKGDIAEGYSVSREKKESFPLTVTSAQKNPTAFYLCASSIRGTEYEQYFGPGTRLTVT.

The chain links TRBV28 to TRBJ1-4; possibly TRBD1 for D (6 bases). The germline V and J ends were trimmed by 3 bases and 6 bases, with 14 bases remaining between them. Germline values: CDR1 MDHEN, CDR2 SYDVKM. The length of the CDR3 is 15 residues. CDR3 residues: CASSLGGRGHEKLFF. In nucleotides, the CDR3 is TGTGCCAGCAGTTTGGGCGGCAGGGGTCATGAAAAACTGTTTTTT.

The chain employs TRBV29-1 and TRBJ2-7; perhaps TRBD2 as D (5 bases). The CDR3 spans 14 residues. From germline, CDR1 is SQVTM and CDR2 ANQGSEA. The V end was cut by 6 bases, the J end by 4 bases, with 19 bases between. The CDR3 bases are TGCAGCGTGGCGACTGCATTTCGGACTTACGAGCAGTACTTC. Its translation: CSVATAFRTYEQYF.

The genes are TRBV6-5 and TRBJ2-7, with 8 bases fitting TRBD2. The CDR3 is 16 residues long. CDR1 is MNHEY, CDR2 SVGAGI, per germline. The V segment lost 0 bases and the J segment 2 bases; nucleotides outside the gene matches: 6. CDR3 in DNA: TGTGCCAGCAGTTACTCGGGTCTAGCGGGTGCCTACGAGCAGTACTTC. Its translation is CASSYSGLAGAYEQYF.

The chain has TRBV7-2 and TRBJ1-1; maybe TRBD1 (6 bases). Germline values: CDR1 SGHTA, CDR2 FQGNSA. CDR3 length: 17 residues. The ends were cut back, 5 bases at V and 3 bases at J, with 22 bases in the middle. This CDR3 is CASSRDKASHWYTEAFF. The CDR3 bases are TGTGCCAGCAGCCGGGACAAAGCGTCCCATTGGTACACTGAAGCTTTCTTT.

This clone was detected only once. V and J are TRBV28 and TRBJ2-7; D is possibly TRBD1 (5 bases). The CDR3 extends over 14 amino acids. Germline CDR1 and CDR2: MDHEN and SYDVKM. The CDR3 is CATVGFSGQREQYF. CDR3 bases: TGTGCTACTGTGGGGTTTTCAGGGCAGCGCGAGCAGTACTTC.

This clone was observed at least ten times. The chain uses TRBV21-1 and TRBJ1-5; the table calls TRBD1, which could not be checked here. TRBV21-1 is termed a pseudogene. The CDR3 totals 18 residues. The CDR3 DNA reads as TGTGCCAGCAGCAGTACTCTAAAAGGGGACATCGCTTCTTCGCCCCAGCATTTT. This encodes CASSSTLKGDIASSPQHF.

The V call is TRBV5-4, the J call TRBJ2-3; 11 bases align to TRBD2. Germline V CDR1 and CDR2: SGHNT, YYREEE (reference sequence). V gave up 4 bases and J gave up 0 bases; unmatched junction bases: 10. This CDR3 region has 18 residues. The CDR3 here is CASSRGLAEKSSTDTQYF. As DNA, the CDR3 is TGTGCCAGCAGCCGGGGACTAGCGGAGAAATCTAGCACAGATACGCAGTATTTT.

V gene TRBV7-2 combines with J gene TRBJ1-3; TRBD1 might be the D (6 bases). V lost 7 bases and J 3 bases, leaving 22 bases between the germline ends. Germline assignment: CDR1 SGHTA and CDR2 FQGNSA. The CDR3 has 17 residues. The CDR3 sequence is CASTLAGGAMSGNTIYF. The CDR3 nucleotides are TGTGCCAGCACCCTAGCCGGGGGGGCGATGAGTGGAAACACCATATATTTT.

The J gene is TRBJ2-5, the V gene TRBV19; D call uncertain. The CDR3 loop spans 15 amino acids. Germline values: CDR1 LNHDA, CDR2 SQIVND (reference sequence). With 5 bases removed from V and 0 bases from J, the gap between germline ends came to 13 bases. The CDR3 loop reads CASSPTSTYQETQYF. CDR3 nucleotide sequence: TGTGCCAGTAGTCCCACGAGCACGTACCAAGAGACCCAGTACTTC. The full variable domain, rest sourced from reference TRBV19 and TRBJ2-5, is DGGITQSPKYLFRKEGQNVTLSCEQNLNHDAMYWYRQDPGQGLRLIYYSQIVNDFQKGDIAEGYSVSREKKESFPLTVTSAQKNPTAFYLCASSPTSTYQETQYFGPGTRLLVL.

The CDR3 loop reads CASSSGFYEQYF. The CDR3 coding sequence is TGCGCCAGCAGCTCAGGGTTCTACGAGCAGTACTTC. The chain is built from TRBV5-1 and TRBJ2-7; tentative D call: TRBD1 (5 bases). The germline CDR1 and CDR2 sequences are SGHRS and YFSETQ. V was pared by 3 bases and J by 3 bases, with 7 bases between. CDR3 length: 12 residues.

The chain joins TRBV18 to TRBJ2-1, with TRBD2 identical over 9 bases. The junction had 4 bases not matched to a gene; V was cut back by 3 bases and J by 7 bases. The CDR3 spans 14 residues. The germline V gene has CDR1 KGHSH and CDR2 LQKENI. Here the CDR3 reads CASSPIAGANEQFF. Here the CDR3 DNA reads TGTGCCAGCTCACCTATAGCGGGAGCGAATGAGCAGTTCTTC.

V is TRBV28 and J is TRBJ2-7, with a possible D match to TRBD1 (5 bases). Trimming cost V 6 bases and J 4 bases, with 16 bases left between them. Germline V gives CDR1 MDHEN, CDR2 SYDVKM. CDR3 size: 14 residues. The CDR3 here is CASSTTGRTYEQYF. The CDR3 DNA is TGTGCCAGCAGCACTACAGGAAGAACTTACGAGCAGTACTTC.